This T cell receptor (beta chain) was sequenced in a study of blood T cell repertoires in COVID-19. Sequencing used immunoSEQ multiplex PCR; TCRdb keeps in-frame clones, though not all of them. Of a few hundred thousand clones listed, 70% to 90% were seen once; the top ten hold 1.5% to 2%. The CDR3 is 18 residues long. Per germline, CDR1 SGHRS and CDR2 YFSETQ. The V and J ends lost 2 bases and 0 bases respectively, with 18 bases between them. Sequenced input: PBMCs or T cells enriched from blood (not recorded which). V is TRBV5-1 and J is TRBJ1-3, with a possible D match to TRBD1 (5 bases). This clonotype was obtained from a woman in her forties or fifties who had recovered from COVID-19. The CDR3 bases are TGCGCCAGCAGCTTCGATGTCGGAGGGGCGAGCTCTGGAAACACCATATATTTT. Translation gives CASSFDVGGASSGNTIYF.